Listed below are T cell receptor beta chains from one sample, sequenced in a study of T cell responses to AZD1222 COVID-19 vaccine. Some clones are missing from TCRdb's copy, which holds only in-frame ones; the method was immunoSEQ multiplex PCR. The table has about 150,000 clones, 80% to 90% seen once. Sequences were derived from peripheral blood, sampled 28 days after the second AZD1222 dose. These TCRs come from an adult who received the AZD1222 COVID-19 vaccine. Both conserved end residues are part of each CDR3. A D gene is named only where the DNA matches it firmly. The size field is filled for only some rows; it gives once, few, many or a size class.

cdr3_length: 13; v_call: TRBV18; d_call: .; j_call: TRBJ2-1; clone_size: .; cdr3_aa: CASSPSRGGEQFF; cdr3_nt: TGTGCCAGCTCACCCTCACGTGGGGGTGAGCAGTTCTTC
cdr3_length: 18; v_call: TRBV13; d_call: .; j_call: TRBJ2-2; clone_size: .; cdr3_aa: CASSLNPPLGGQTGELFF; cdr3_nt: TGTGCCAGCAGCTTAAACCCCCCCTTGGGGGGACAAACCGGGGAGCTGTTTTTT
cdr3_length: 11; v_call: TRBV6-2/TRBV6-3; d_call: .; j_call: TRBJ2-7; clone_size: .; cdr3_aa: CASSYSWEQYF; cdr3_nt: TGTGCCAGCAGTTACTCGTGGGAGCAGTACTTC
cdr3_length: 15; v_call: TRBV11-2; d_call: .; j_call: TRBJ1-2; clone_size: .; cdr3_aa: CASSLAGAGNYGYTF; cdr3_nt: TGTGCCAGCAGCTTAGCGGGGGCTGGTAACTATGGCTACACCTTC
cdr3_length: 13; v_call: TRBV6-5; d_call: .; j_call: TRBJ1-2; clone_size: .; cdr3_aa: CASSRERALGYTF; cdr3_nt: TGTGCCAGCAGTCGGGAGAGGGCTTTGGGCTACACCTTC
cdr3_length: 12; v_call: TRBV6-2/TRBV6-3; d_call: .; j_call: TRBJ2-7; clone_size: .; cdr3_aa: CASSLDLGEQYF; cdr3_nt: TGTGCCAGCAGCCTGGACCTCGGCGAGCAGTACTTC
cdr3_length: 12; v_call: TRBV12-5; d_call: .; j_call: TRBJ2-1; clone_size: .; cdr3_aa: CASGTSWNEQFF; cdr3_nt: TGTGCTAGTGGTACGAGCTGGAATGAGCAGTTCTTC
cdr3_length: 14; v_call: TRBV9; d_call: .; j_call: TRBJ1-5; clone_size: .; cdr3_aa: CASSGDAGNQPQHF; cdr3_nt: TGTGCCAGCAGCGGGGACGCCGGGAATCAGCCCCAGCATTTT
cdr3_length: 16; v_call: TRBV25-1; d_call: .; j_call: TRBJ2-2; clone_size: .; cdr3_aa: CASREEGHTRTGELFF; cdr3_nt: TGTGCCAGCAGAGAGGAGGGGCACACCCGAACCGGGGAGCTGTTTTTT
cdr3_length: 13; v_call: TRBV28; d_call: .; j_call: TRBJ2-1; clone_size: .; cdr3_aa: CASSLGMYNEQFF; cdr3_nt: TGTGCCAGCAGTTTGGGGATGTACAATGAGCAGTTCTTC
cdr3_length: 13; v_call: TRBV3-1/TRBV3-2; d_call: .; j_call: TRBJ1-4; clone_size: .; cdr3_aa: CASSQPQGGKLFF; cdr3_nt: TGTGCCAGCAGCCAACCTCAAGGCGGAAAACTGTTTTTT
cdr3_length: 13; v_call: TRBV7-9; d_call: .; j_call: TRBJ1-6; clone_size: .; cdr3_aa: CASADSTNSPLHF; cdr3_nt: TGTGCCAGCGCGGACAGCACGAATTCACCCCTCCACTTT
cdr3_length: 14; v_call: TRBV27; d_call: TRBD2; j_call: TRBJ2-7; clone_size: .; cdr3_aa: CASSFVAGVNEQYF; cdr3_nt: TGTGCCAGCAGTTTTGTAGCGGGAGTAAACGAGCAGTACTTC
cdr3_length: 16; v_call: TRBV27; d_call: TRBD1; j_call: TRBJ1-3; clone_size: once; cdr3_aa: CASSSGQVNSGNTIYF; cdr3_nt: TGTGCCAGCAGTTCGGGACAGGTGAACTCTGGAAACACCATATATTTT
cdr3_length: 16; v_call: TRBV3-1/TRBV3-2; d_call: .; j_call: TRBJ2-1; clone_size: .; cdr3_aa: CASSQEPSGIHNEQFF; cdr3_nt: TGTGCCAGCAGCCAAGAACCTTCAGGGATTCACAATGAGCAGTTCTTC
cdr3_length: 12; v_call: TRBV6-2/TRBV6-3; d_call: .; j_call: TRBJ2-5; clone_size: .; cdr3_aa: CASSTTWGDQYF; cdr3_nt: TGTGCCAGCAGTACCACTTGGGGAGACCAGTACTTC
cdr3_length: 16; v_call: TRBV4-3; d_call: .; j_call: TRBJ1-3; clone_size: .; cdr3_aa: CASSQGVGDSGNTIYF; cdr3_nt: TGCGCCAGCAGCCAAGGGGTAGGGGACTCTGGAAACACCATATATTTT
cdr3_length: 14; v_call: TRBV27; d_call: .; j_call: TRBJ2-3; clone_size: .; cdr3_aa: CASSFGRGTDTQYF; cdr3_nt: TGTGCCAGCAGTTTCGGGAGAGGCACAGATACGCAGTATTTT
cdr3_length: 15; v_call: TRBV27; d_call: .; j_call: TRBJ1-5; clone_size: .; cdr3_aa: CASRDISRYNQPQHF; cdr3_nt: TGTGCCAGTAGAGACATCTCCCGTTACAATCAGCCCCAGCATTTT
cdr3_length: 13; v_call: TRBV19; d_call: .; j_call: TRBJ2-7; clone_size: .; cdr3_aa: CASSISGSYEQYF; cdr3_nt: TGTGCCAGTAGTATATCAGGCTCCTACGAGCAGTACTTC
cdr3_length: 17; v_call: TRBV9; d_call: TRBD2; j_call: TRBJ2-1; clone_size: .; cdr3_aa: CASSATLIAGVDNEQFF; cdr3_nt: TGTGCCAGCAGCGCTACCCTAATAGCGGGAGTGGACAATGAGCAGTTCTTC
cdr3_length: 16; v_call: TRBV19; d_call: TRBD1; j_call: TRBJ2-3; clone_size: .; cdr3_aa: CASSKGAALVTDTQYF; cdr3_nt: TGTGCCAGTAGTAAGGGGGCCGCTCTAGTCACAGATACGCAGTATTTT
cdr3_length: 18; v_call: TRBV19; d_call: .; j_call: TRBJ1-5; clone_size: .; cdr3_aa: CASSIRDARTVGNQPQHF; cdr3_nt: TGTGCCAGTAGTATCCGGGACGCCCGAACAGTAGGCAATCAGCCCCAGCATTTT
cdr3_length: 17; v_call: TRBV6-2/TRBV6-3; d_call: .; j_call: TRBJ2-1; clone_size: .; cdr3_aa: CASSYSTSMVEDNEQFF; cdr3_nt: TGTGCCAGCAGTTACTCGACGTCGATGGTCGAGGACAATGAGCAGTTCTTC
cdr3_length: 13; v_call: TRBV24-1; d_call: .; j_call: TRBJ2-7; clone_size: once; cdr3_aa: CATSATPGYEQYF; cdr3_nt: TGTGCCACCAGTGCCACTCCCGGGTACGAGCAGTACTTC
cdr3_length: 17; v_call: TRBV3-1/TRBV3-2; d_call: TRBD2; j_call: TRBJ2-1; clone_size: .; cdr3_aa: CASSQDTGGSFYNEQFF; cdr3_nt: TGTGCCAGCAGCCAAGATACTGGCGGGAGTTTCTACAATGAGCAGTTCTTC
cdr3_length: 17; v_call: TRBV5-6; d_call: TRBD1; j_call: TRBJ1-2; clone_size: .; cdr3_aa: CASSLNTRQGAGYGYTF; cdr3_nt: TGTGCCAGCAGCCTCAACACCAGACAGGGGGCGGGCTATGGCTACACCTTC
cdr3_length: 16; v_call: TRBV21-1; d_call: .; j_call: TRBJ1-2; clone_size: .; cdr3_aa: CASSKVSPGRPYGYTF; cdr3_nt: TGTGCCAGCAGCAAAGTATCACCTGGACGGCCCTATGGCTACACCTTC
cdr3_length: 15; v_call: TRBV18; d_call: .; j_call: TRBJ1-2; clone_size: .; cdr3_aa: CASSPRREPNYGYTF; cdr3_nt: TGTGCCAGCTCACCACGCCGGGAGCCTAACTATGGCTACACCTTC
cdr3_length: 14; v_call: TRBV28; d_call: TRBD2; j_call: TRBJ2-7; clone_size: few; cdr3_aa: CASLLAGDSYEQYF; cdr3_nt: TGTGCCAGCCTCTTGGCGGGAGACTCCTACGAGCAGTACTTC
cdr3_length: 16; v_call: TRBV7-3; d_call: .; j_call: TRBJ1-5; clone_size: .; cdr3_aa: CASSTDPRGGNQPQHF; cdr3_nt: TGTGCCAGCAGCACAGACCCCCGGGGTGGCAATCAGCCCCAGCATTTT
cdr3_length: 13; v_call: TRBV15; d_call: TRBD2; j_call: TRBJ2-5; clone_size: .; cdr3_aa: CATGTSGRETQYF; cdr3_nt: TGTGCCACTGGGACTAGCGGGAGGGAGACCCAGTACTTC
cdr3_length: 14; v_call: TRBV5-1; d_call: TRBD2; j_call: TRBJ2-2; clone_size: .; cdr3_aa: CASSFGGSTGELFF; cdr3_nt: TGCGCCAGCAGTTTTGGCGGGAGCACCGGGGAGCTGTTTTTT
cdr3_length: 15; v_call: TRBV5-4; d_call: TRBD2; j_call: TRBJ2-1; clone_size: .; cdr3_aa: CASSLGAGGNNEQFF; cdr3_nt: TGTGCCAGCAGCTTGGGAGCGGGAGGGAACAATGAGCAGTTCTTC
cdr3_length: 15; v_call: TRBV4-2; d_call: TRBD2; j_call: TRBJ2-1; clone_size: .; cdr3_aa: CASSQDLAGYNEQFF; cdr3_nt: TGTGCCAGCAGCCAAGACTTAGCGGGCTACAATGAGCAGTTCTTC
cdr3_length: 17; v_call: TRBV6-6; d_call: TRBD2; j_call: TRBJ2-1; clone_size: .; cdr3_aa: CASSRPRLAGGPNEQFF; cdr3_nt: TGTGCCAGCAGTCGCCCCCGACTAGCGGGAGGGCCCAATGAGCAGTTCTTC
cdr3_length: 15; v_call: TRBV29-1; d_call: TRBD2; j_call: TRBJ2-2; clone_size: .; cdr3_aa: CSVEGTSENTGELFF; cdr3_nt: TGCAGCGTTGAAGGGACTAGCGAGAACACCGGGGAGCTGTTTTTT
cdr3_length: 13; v_call: TRBV24-1; d_call: .; j_call: TRBJ1-5; clone_size: .; cdr3_aa: CATSEGSHQPQHF; cdr3_nt: TGTGCCACCAGTGAAGGGAGCCATCAGCCCCAGCATTTT
cdr3_length: 15; v_call: TRBV28; d_call: TRBD2; j_call: TRBJ2-5; clone_size: .; cdr3_aa: CASSFQLARQETQYF; cdr3_nt: TGTGCCAGCAGTTTTCAACTAGCGCGACAAGAGACCCAGTACTTC
cdr3_length: 17; v_call: TRBV7-2; d_call: TRBD2; j_call: TRBJ2-3; clone_size: .; cdr3_aa: CASSSGTSGRGSDTQYF; cdr3_nt: TGTGCCAGCAGCTCGGGGACTAGCGGGAGGGGTTCAGATACGCAGTATTTT
cdr3_length: 18; v_call: TRBV5-1; d_call: TRBD2; j_call: TRBJ2-1; clone_size: few; cdr3_aa: CASSLGLAGANLDDEQFF; cdr3_nt: TGCGCCAGCAGCTTAGGGCTAGCGGGAGCAAACCTGGACGATGAGCAGTTCTTC
cdr3_length: 16; v_call: TRBV9; d_call: .; j_call: TRBJ2-3; clone_size: .; cdr3_aa: CASSVDQGLGTDTQYF; cdr3_nt: TGTGCCAGCAGCGTAGACCAGGGGTTAGGCACAGATACGCAGTATTTT
cdr3_length: 12; v_call: TRBV7-9; d_call: .; j_call: TRBJ2-1; clone_size: .; cdr3_aa: CASSFTSNEQFF; cdr3_nt: TGTGCCAGCAGCTTTACCAGTAATGAGCAGTTCTTC
cdr3_length: 14; v_call: TRBV5-4; d_call: TRBD1; j_call: TRBJ1-6; clone_size: .; cdr3_aa: CASSFPDRDSPLHF; cdr3_nt: TGTGCCAGCAGCTTTCCGGACAGGGATTCACCCCTCCACTTT
cdr3_length: 18; v_call: TRBV4-2; d_call: TRBD2; j_call: TRBJ2-3; clone_size: .; cdr3_aa: CASSPSTSGHYGTDTQYF; cdr3_nt: TGTGCCAGCAGCCCCTCGACTAGCGGACACTATGGAACAGATACGCAGTATTTT
cdr3_length: 17; v_call: TRBV4-1; d_call: TRBD1; j_call: TRBJ1-5; clone_size: .; cdr3_aa: CASSQPGQGTLNQPQHF; cdr3_nt: TGCGCCAGCAGCCAACCGGGACAGGGGACCCTCAATCAGCCCCAGCATTTT
cdr3_length: 14; v_call: TRBV28; d_call: .; j_call: TRBJ1-6; clone_size: few; cdr3_aa: CAILRGGSNSPLHF; cdr3_nt: TGTGCCATCCTACGGGGAGGATCAAATTCACCCCTCCACTTT
cdr3_length: 16; v_call: TRBV9; d_call: .; j_call: TRBJ2-1; clone_size: .; cdr3_aa: CASSVAPRLVSNEQFF; cdr3_nt: TGTGCCAGCAGCGTAGCCCCCCGGCTAGTTTCTAATGAGCAGTTCTTC
cdr3_length: 15; v_call: TRBV28; d_call: TRBD1; j_call: TRBJ2-7; clone_size: .; cdr3_aa: CASSLNRGSSYEQYF; cdr3_nt: TGTGCCAGCAGTTTAAACAGGGGGAGCTCCTACGAGCAGTACTTC
cdr3_length: 15; v_call: TRBV10-3; d_call: .; j_call: TRBJ1-1; clone_size: .; cdr3_aa: CAISELPALNTEAFF; cdr3_nt: TGTGCCATCAGTGAGTTGCCTGCCCTGAACACTGAAGCTTTCTTT
cdr3_length: 13; v_call: TRBV7-6; d_call: .; j_call: TRBJ1-6; clone_size: .; cdr3_aa: CASSLGVSSPLHF; cdr3_nt: TGTGCCAGCAGCTTAGGGGTATCTTCACCCCTCCACTTT